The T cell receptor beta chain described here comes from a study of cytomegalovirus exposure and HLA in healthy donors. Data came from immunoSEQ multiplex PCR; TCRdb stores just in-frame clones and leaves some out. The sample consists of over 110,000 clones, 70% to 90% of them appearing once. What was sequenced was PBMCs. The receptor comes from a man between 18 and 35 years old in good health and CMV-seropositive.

CDR3 in amino acids: CAWTPAYGGNTIYF. The CDR3 DNA is TGTGCCTGGACGCCAGCTTACGGGGGAAACACCATATATTTT. This chain connects TRBV30 to TRBJ1-3; D ambiguous. CDR1 is GTSNPN, CDR2 SVGIG, per germline (reference sequence). The CDR3 is 14 amino acids. V was trimmed by 4 bases and J by 4 bases, leaving 14 bases between them.